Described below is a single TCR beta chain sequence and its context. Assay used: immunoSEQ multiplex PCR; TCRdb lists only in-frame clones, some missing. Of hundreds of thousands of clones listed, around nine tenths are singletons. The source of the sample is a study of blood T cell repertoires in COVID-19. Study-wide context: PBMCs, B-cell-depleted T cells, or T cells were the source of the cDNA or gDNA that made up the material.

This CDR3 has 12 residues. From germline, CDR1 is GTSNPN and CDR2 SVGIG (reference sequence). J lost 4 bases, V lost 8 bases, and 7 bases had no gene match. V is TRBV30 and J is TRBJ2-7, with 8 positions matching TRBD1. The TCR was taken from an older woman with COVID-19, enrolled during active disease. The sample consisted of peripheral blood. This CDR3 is CASNRGKYEQYF. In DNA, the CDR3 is TGTGCCAGTAACAGGGGGAAGTACGAGCAGTACTTC.